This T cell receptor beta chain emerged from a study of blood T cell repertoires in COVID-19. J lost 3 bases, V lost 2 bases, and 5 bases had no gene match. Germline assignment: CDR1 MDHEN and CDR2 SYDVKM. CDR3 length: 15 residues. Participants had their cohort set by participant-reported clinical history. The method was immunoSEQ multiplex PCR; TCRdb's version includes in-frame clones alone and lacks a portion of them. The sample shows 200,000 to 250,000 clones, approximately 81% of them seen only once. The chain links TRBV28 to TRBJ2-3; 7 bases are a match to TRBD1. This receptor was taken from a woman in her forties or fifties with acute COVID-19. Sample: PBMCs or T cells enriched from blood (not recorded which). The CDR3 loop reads CASSLTGAITDTQYF. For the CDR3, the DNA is TGTGCCAGCAGTTTAACAGGGGCAATAACAGATACGCAGTATTTT.